The source of this TCR beta chain is a study of shared clonotypes between healthy human individuals. At the level of the study: Participating donors consisted of a couple of women and a few men aged 18 to 49.

The ends were cut back, 2 bases at V and 3 bases at J, with 11 bases in the middle. This CDR3 spans 14 amino acids. Germline CDR1 is MNHEY and CDR2 is SMNVEV (reference sequence). Produced via immunoSEQ multiplex PCR; TCRdb's table is partial and in-frame only. Of under 850,000 clones listed, about 91% are singletons. Comment on this clone: Its antigen is currently unknown.

Study results and caveats: Shared clonotypes across all four donors exceeded non-shared ones in generation probability. Memory subsets generally showed smaller estimated richness than naive subsets did.

The naive CD8 population came from CD45RO-negative cells selected for CCR7, without terminally differentiated effector memory CD45RA+ cells. The chain joins TRBV27 to TRBJ2-7, with D tentatively TRBD1 (5 bases). The receptor was isolated from a man younger than 45 in good health. Sequenced sample: naive CD8+ T cells sorted from blood. The CDR3 loop is CASSLATDLYEQYF. The CDR3 nucleotides are TGTGCCAGCAGTTTAGCGACAGACCTCTACGAGCAGTACTTC.